The text below deals with one TCR beta chain. The data stem from a study of shared clonotypes between healthy human individuals. Germline loops: CDR1 SQVTM, CDR2 ANQGSEA. The CDR3 loop spans 12 amino acids. V was pared by 4 bases and J by 4 bases, with 10 bases between. Sequencing was performed with immunoSEQ multiplex PCR; in TCRdb, only in-frame clones are kept and a portion is missing. Of around 1.4 million clones listed, 98% are singletons. The chain combines TRBV29-1 with TRBJ1-2, with D possibly TRBD1 on 5 matching bases. Input material: naive CD4+ T cells sorted from blood. Indicated subset: CD45RA+ positively selected. This clonotype originated in a man aged 25-45 years in good health. In DNA form, the CDR3 reads TGCAGCGTTGTCAGTCAGGGCTATGGCTACACCTTC. Translating gives CSVVSQGYGYTF.